The 17 T cell receptor beta chains in this list originate from one sample, sequenced in a study of monozygotic twins with inflammatory bowel disease. TCRdb re-called the 5' RACE reads and gives one entry per CDR3 protein, without DNA. This sample's clone table lists about 380,000 distinct CDR3 sequences. The sequencing sample was made of blood. The receptors were gathered from a human donor with ulcerative colitis or Crohn's disease, or a healthy co-twin of an affected twin (not recorded which).

The chain recombines TRBV15 with TRBJ2-7; absent DNA, TCRdb's TRBD1 call cannot be checked. This CDR3 comprises 15 residues. The V gene's germline CDR1 is LNHNV and CDR2 YYDKDF (reference sequence). The CDR3 sequence is CATSRDRTGGGEQYF.

Here the CDR3 reads CASSRERRGLEQYF. The chain has TRBV5-5 and TRBJ2-7; without DNA, the TCRdb call of TRBD1 cannot be checked. Germline V gene data show CDR1 as SGHKS and CDR2 as YYEKEE (reference sequence). The CDR3 covers 14 residues.

V gene TRBV10-3 combines with J gene TRBJ1-5; the D gene TCRdb calls, TRBD1, cannot be checked with no DNA. The CDR3 contains 15 residues. The V gene's germline CDR1 is ENHRY and CDR2 SYGVKD. CDR3 protein: CAISESDRGNQPQHF.

V gene TRBV20-1 combines with J gene TRBJ2-3; TCRdb's D call of TRBD2 is untestable without DNA. Germline CDR1 and CDR2: DFQATT and SNEGSKA (reference sequence). The CDR3 runs 16 residues. The CDR3 spells CSARDRRLAGTDTQYF.

J is TRBJ1-2 and V is TRBV7-9; the D call from TCRdb, TRBD1, cannot be confirmed without DNA. Germline V gene sequence: CDR1 SEHNR, CDR2 FQNEAQ (reference sequence). The CDR3 loop spans 13 amino acids. The CDR3: CASSLETGYGYTF.

This chain connects TRBV5-1 to TRBJ1-2. Germline V lookup: CDR1 SGHRS, CDR2 YFSETQ. The CDR3 has 13 residues. CDR3 region: CASSLAKTYGYTF.

The chain employs TRBV5-1 and TRBJ2-3; TCRdb picks TRBD2, but there is no DNA to check that call. This CDR3 has 16 residues. Germline V gene data show CDR1 as SGHRS and CDR2 as YFSETQ. The chain's CDR3 is CASSLDLAGDTDTQYF.

V is TRBV6-2 or TRBV6-3 and J is TRBJ1-1. CDR1 is MNHEY, CDR2 SVGEGT, per germline. The CDR3 contains 16 residues. This chain's CDR3 is CASSSAGLEVNTEAFF.

The J gene is TRBJ1-6, the V gene TRBV5-1. Germline V gene data show CDR1 as SGHRS and CDR2 as YFSETQ. The CDR3 is made up of 18 amino acids. The CDR3 here is CASSWPHMKRVQNSPLHF.

This rearrangement joins TRBV5-1 to TRBJ2-5; TCRdb's D call, TRBD1, is unchecked because there is no DNA. This CDR3 contains 17 residues. Germline V gene lookup returns CDR1 SGHRS and CDR2 YFSETQ. CDR3 amino acids: CASSSYTGVSGQETQYF.

V gene TRBV21-1 combines with J gene TRBJ2-6; TCRdb lists TRBD2, though no DNA is available to test this call. TRBV21-1 is annotated as a pseudogene. This CDR3 contains 17 residues. The CDR3 here is CASRGEGRSSGANVLTF.

This CDR3 reads CASSPALQETQYF. The gene calls are TRBV5-1 and TRBJ2-5. Germline V gives CDR1 SGHRS, CDR2 YFSETQ. This CDR3 spans 13 amino acids.

This chain joins TRBV7-2 and TRBJ2-6; with no DNA, the TCRdb D assignment of TRBD1 cannot be verified. Germline V lookup: CDR1 SGHTA, CDR2 FQGNSA. The CDR3 is 17 amino acids. This CDR3 reads CASSLAGTGTGANVLTF. Variable domain in full (rest from reference TRBV7-2 and TRBJ2-6): GAGVSQSPSNKVTEKGKDVELRCDPISGHTALYWYRQSLGQGLEFLIYFQGNSAPDKSGLPSDRFSAERTGGSVSTLTIQRTQQEDSAVYLCASSLAGTGTGANVLTFGAGSRLTVL.

The chain uses TRBV6-1 and TRBJ2-7; as DNA is missing, the TRBD2 call by TCRdb cannot be tested. Germline values: CDR1 MNHNS, CDR2 SASEGT. The CDR3 sequence is 14 residues long. The CDR3: CATLRMAGPGEQYF.

The rearrangement links TRBV6-2 or TRBV6-3 to TRBJ2-1; no DNA is available, so the TRBD2 call from TCRdb remains unchecked. Germline CDR1 is MNHEY and CDR2 is SVGEGT. The CDR3 has 15 residues. CDR3 amino acids: CASIPGVRGADEQFF.

J is TRBJ2-3 and V is TRBV4-2; there is no DNA to check the TCRdb D call of TRBD2. The CDR3 contains 17 residues. Germline CDR1 is LGHNA and CDR2 is YNFKEQ. CDR3 sequence: CASSQGLAGGLGDTQYF.

V usage is TRBV27 and J usage is TRBJ1-3. The CDR3 totals 17 residues. The germline V gene encodes CDR1 MNHEY and CDR2 SMNVEV (reference sequence). This chain's CDR3 is CASSLSYRVPSGNTIYF.